This T cell receptor beta chain was profiled in a study of beta chain features in type 1 diabetes. The CDR3 consists of 16 residues. Germline values: CDR1 MNHNS, CDR2 SASEGT. V was clipped by 4 bases and J by 3 bases; unmatched bases: 6. Per donor, one heparinised blood draw averaged roughly 110 mL. This clone came up a few times. The antigen remains undetermined. General study findings and limits: Shorter TCRB CDR3s, moderately but significantly so, marked every one of the four CD4+ subsets in Type 1 diabetes patients.

The study reverse transcribed the entire isolated RNA, so it sequenced expressed TCRB transcripts. Sequencing used immunoSEQ multiplex PCR; TCRdb keeps in-frame clones, though not all of them. Of around 150,000 clones in the sample, around 8% were seen once. The sequenced sample was central memory CD4+ T cells from blood. This TCR was recovered from a woman younger than 30 with type 1 diabetes. The rearrangement joins TRBV6-1 to TRBJ2-3, with 11 bases that match TRBD2. The CDR3 region is CASSGSLAGGTDTQYF. The CDR3 nucleotides read TGTGCCAGCAGTGGCTCCCTAGCGGGAGGAACAGATACGCAGTATTTT.